The rows below give T cell receptor beta chains drawn from one sample of a study of HIV-infected patients and healthy controls. TCRdb re-called the 5' RACE reads with MiXCR, one entry per CDR3 protein. The sample contains around 6,000 distinct CDR3 sequences, 20% to 25% of which appear only once. The sequenced sample was blood, obtained before antiretroviral therapy. Source of these receptors: an adult with HIV infection. Both conserved end residues are trimmed from each CDR3. Fields, in order: CDR3 protein, J gene, V gene.

CDR3aa: SASGTYGTAGQF
j_gene: TRBJ2-1
v_gene: TRBV20-1

CDR3aa: ASSPMSTGELF
j_gene: TRBJ2-2
v_gene: TRBV19

CDR3aa: ASSPVTGLPNEKLF
j_gene: TRBJ1-4
v_gene: TRBV7-8

CDR3aa: SARRLRGYSTDTQY
j_gene: TRBJ2-3
v_gene: TRBV20-1

CDR3aa: ASSFRDEKLF
j_gene: TRBJ1-4
v_gene: TRBV7-9

CDR3aa: ASSQDRATQQY
j_gene: TRBJ2-3
v_gene: TRBV4-2

CDR3aa: ASSLTRQGNTGELF
j_gene: TRBJ2-2
v_gene: TRBV5-1

CDR3aa: ASSLPRNTEAF
j_gene: TRBJ1-1
v_gene: TRBV5-6

CDR3aa: ASRPVGGSNEQF
j_gene: TRBJ2-1
v_gene: TRBV27

CDR3aa: SVTEQDNNEQF
j_gene: TRBJ2-1
v_gene: TRBV29-1

CDR3aa: ASSYFAGGNTGELF
j_gene: TRBJ2-2
v_gene: TRBV6-6

CDR3aa: ASSRGRNEQY
j_gene: TRBJ2-7
v_gene: TRBV12-3/TRBV12-4

CDR3aa: ASASSGGARETQY
j_gene: TRBJ2-5
v_gene: TRBV12-5

CDR3aa: ASSVAQGFGEDTQY
j_gene: TRBJ2-3
v_gene: TRBV9

CDR3aa: ASSEGLWRY
j_gene: TRBJ2-7
v_gene: TRBV3-1

CDR3aa: ASSQERHGIFQSRF
j_gene: TRBJ2-1
v_gene: TRBV4-1

CDR3aa: ASRDTSRPLH
j_gene: TRBJ1-6
v_gene: TRBV2

CDR3aa: ASSLEGHSLQEAF
j_gene: TRBJ1-1
v_gene: TRBV7-9

CDR3aa: ASSSQGNTEAF
j_gene: TRBJ1-1
v_gene: TRBV7-3

CDR3aa: ASSRTGRGTEAF
j_gene: TRBJ1-1
v_gene: TRBV7-9

CDR3aa: ASSSDRGLDTEAF
j_gene: TRBJ1-1
v_gene: TRBV5-4

CDR3aa: ATSDLQGTNNEQF
j_gene: TRBJ2-1
v_gene: TRBV24-1

CDR3aa: ASSLGGWEQY
j_gene: TRBJ2-7
v_gene: TRBV5-1

CDR3aa: ASSPWDPSREQY
j_gene: TRBJ2-7
v_gene: TRBV9

CDR3aa: ASRVIKAGGYGYT
j_gene: TRBJ1-2
v_gene: TRBV2

CDR3aa: ASSPEGAVHNEQF
j_gene: TRBJ2-1
v_gene: TRBV28

CDR3aa: ASSLGTDTQY
j_gene: TRBJ2-3
v_gene: TRBV7-9

CDR3aa: ASSLQGPSYGDTEAF
j_gene: TRBJ1-1
v_gene: TRBV4-1

CDR3aa: ASSSVRQGARTGYT
j_gene: TRBJ1-2
v_gene: TRBV13

CDR3aa: ASSQDWEVTEAF
j_gene: TRBJ1-1
v_gene: TRBV4-2

CDR3aa: ASSIRWGAF
j_gene: TRBJ1-1
v_gene: TRBV6-6

CDR3aa: ASSMGGQSTEAF
j_gene: TRBJ1-1
v_gene: TRBV12-3/TRBV12-4

CDR3aa: ASSELGRGEQY
j_gene: TRBJ2-7
v_gene: TRBV25-1

CDR3aa: ASSQISRDTEAF
j_gene: TRBJ1-1
v_gene: TRBV4-2

CDR3aa: ASRGWDRDTEAF
j_gene: TRBJ1-1
v_gene: TRBV7-9

CDR3aa: ASSQDHSTEAF
j_gene: TRBJ1-1
v_gene: TRBV3-1

CDR3aa: ASSSPSTGRVTEAF
j_gene: TRBJ1-1
v_gene: TRBV6-2/TRBV6-3

CDR3aa: ASSQATEGPSSHEQY
j_gene: TRBJ2-7
v_gene: TRBV4-2

CDR3aa: ASSSGQGGTDTQY
j_gene: TRBJ2-3
v_gene: TRBV5-1

CDR3aa: ASSLFPNEQF
j_gene: TRBJ2-1
v_gene: TRBV5-5

CDR3aa: ASSLRGDEQF
j_gene: TRBJ2-1
v_gene: TRBV7-9

CDR3aa: ASSPDFGQNDEQF
j_gene: TRBJ2-1
v_gene: TRBV3-1

CDR3aa: ASSQGGVAGTGINEQF
j_gene: TRBJ2-1
v_gene: TRBV4-1

CDR3aa: ATDGGQETQY
j_gene: TRBJ2-5
v_gene: TRBV2